This TCR beta chain appears in the sequencing data of a study of T-cell reconstitution after alpha-beta-depleted transplantation in children. Findings and caveats of the study: Reportedly, alpha-beta T cells present about two months post-transplant originated from several hundred expanded clones of graft origin. Among T cells one year after transplant, newly produced cells accounted for most counts and diversity. High day-60 TCRbeta diversity in some patients came from surviving recipient T cells and thymic progenitors.

Germline V CDR1 and CDR2: SQVTM, ANQGSEA. V lost 3 bases to trimming and J lost 7 bases, with 10 bases between them. The CDR3 has 11 residues. This clonotype was recorded at least ten times. Its specificity is unknown. Preparing the TCRbeta library involved the use of unique molecular identifiers. TCRdb processed the PCR reads anew with MiXCR; each CDR3 protein has one entry. The sample includes roughly 49,000 distinct CDR3 sequences, about 9% of them seen just once. The source was PBMCs, mostly from graft donor cells, collected 60 days after TCRalphabeta/CD19-depleted stem cell transplant. This rearrangement joins TRBV29-1 to TRBJ2-7; no clear D gene. The sequence came from a male patient between 2 and 15 years old who had a stem cell transplant for chronic granulomatous disease, so the T cells may come from the graft donor. The CDR3 nucleotides read TGCAGCGTTGATGAAGGGTGGGAGCAGTACTTC. It specifies CSVDEGWEQYF.